The 20 T cell receptor beta chains below all came from one sample that was sequenced in a study of CD8+CD57+ T cells in acquired aplastic anemia. The use of genomic DNA as template underpinned the TCR beta VDJ and CDR3 profiling. TCRdb recomputed calls from the reads with MiXCR, one row per CDR3 protein. The sample contains some 120,000 distinct CDR3 sequences, 48% of which appear only once. Sequenced material: sorted CD4+, CD8+, or CD8+CD57+ T cells (not recorded which) from PBMCs. These receptors all come from a human donor in good health, serving as a control.

A few counts support this clonotype. The V call is TRBV10-3, the J call TRBJ1-2; 7 positions match TRBD1. Germline assignment: CDR1 ENHRY and CDR2 SYGVKD. V trimming: 6 bases; J trimming: 4 bases; junction bases outside the gene matches: 14. CDR3 length: 16 amino acids. CDR3 DNA: TGTGCCATCAGCGCCTCGGGGGGGACAGCTAGCTATGGCTACACCTTC. Protein product: CAISASGGTASYGYTF.

This clonotype was detected a few times. The J gene is TRBJ1-3, the V gene TRBV5-4, with D uncertain. V shed 3 bases and J shed 0 bases, with 10 bases lying between them. This CDR3 region has 15 residues. Germline V gene data show CDR1 as SGHNT and CDR2 as YYREEE (reference sequence). CDR3 in amino acids: CASSSGRSSGNTIYF. The CDR3 bases are TGTGCCAGCAGCTCCGGACGGAGCTCTGGAAACACCATATATTTT.

The V and J genes are TRBV6-1 and TRBJ1-2, with 9 positions matching TRBD1. This CDR3 comprises 13 residues. CDR1 and CDR2 (germline): MNHNS, SASEGT. The J segment lost 6 bases and the V segment lost 8 bases, leaving 7 bases of the junction unmatched. The CDR3 reads CASSTGGLHGYTF. The DNA of the CDR3 is TGTGCCAGCTCGACAGGGGGACTCCATGGCTACACCTTC.

This clonotype was recorded at least ten times. The V gene is TRBV20-1, the J gene TRBJ1-3; D gene uncertain. Trimming removed 0 bases from V and 0 bases from J, with 6 bases in between. The CDR3 has 14 residues. In germline, CDR1 is DFQATT, CDR2 SNEGSKA (reference sequence). This CDR3 reads CSARDKTSGNTIYF. The CDR3 coding sequence is TGCAGTGCTAGAGATAAAACCTCTGGAAACACCATATATTTT.

The rearrangement joins TRBV7-2 to TRBJ1-2; D is perhaps TRBD1 (6 bases). V was cut by 7 bases and J by 7 bases, with 19 bases left in between. This CDR3 is 14 amino acids long. Germline values: CDR1 SGHTA, CDR2 FQGNSA. In DNA, the CDR3 is TGTGCCAGCACCACAGGGAACGGGATCGGTGGCTACACCTTC. Translated: CASTTGNGIGGYTF.

As for this clonotype: One end of the junction varies from germline; a read error may be responsible. The rearrangement uses TRBV6-5 and TRBJ2-2; 8 bases line up with TRBD2. CDR3 size: 16 residues. Germline V gene lookup returns CDR1 MNHEY and CDR2 SVGAGI. The DNA for the CDR3 is TGTGCCAGCTGTTACCCGGGGACTAGGAGCACCGGGGAGCTGTTTTTT. As protein: CASCYPGTRSTGELFF.

Remarks on this clonotype: Sequence at one end of the junction differs from germline and may be a read error. The chain employs TRBV7-2 and TRBJ1-5; D is unresolved. From germline, CDR1 is SGHTA and CDR2 FQGNSA. The CDR3 length is 13 residues. CDR3 in DNA: TGTGCCAGCAGCTTAGGGGAGGGTCAGCTCCAGCATTTT. Its protein product is CASSLGEGQLQHF.

Note on this clonotype: In this CDR3 the conserved last residue, phenylalanine or tryptophan, is missing, so a read error is likely. The chain links TRBV2 to TRBJ2-1; 9 bases are shared with TRBD2. This CDR3 is 14 amino acids long. Looked up from germline, CDR1 is SNHLY and CDR2 is FYNNEI. J lost 9 bases, V lost 7 bases, and 10 bases had no gene match. The CDR3 region has the DNA TGTGCCAGCACTCTAGCGGGACAGTTGACTGAGCAGTTCTCC. Protein product: CASTLAGQLTEQFS.

In this sample, this clonotype turned up many times. The chain links TRBV9 to TRBJ2-5; 9 nucleotides line up with TRBD2. V shed 3 bases, J shed 0 bases, and the junction held 9 bases outside the gene matches. The CDR3 covers 17 residues. CDR1 and CDR2 (germline): SGDLS, YYNGEE. CDR3 sequence: CASSAGAGGRYQETQYF. The DNA of the CDR3 is TGTGCCAGCAGCGCGGGGGCGGGGGGGAGGTACCAAGAGACCCAGTACTTC. Drawing the rest from reference TRBV9 and TRBJ2-5, the complete variable domain is DSGVTQTPKHLITATGQRVTLRCSPRSGDLSVYWYQQSLDQGLQFLIQYYNGEERAKGNILERFSAQQFPDLHSELNLSSLELGDSALYFCASSAGAGGRYQETQYFGPGTRLLVL.

The V call is TRBV24-1, the J call TRBJ2-7, with 9 bases aligning to TRBD1. V lost 5 bases to trimming and J lost 5 bases; unmatched junction nucleotides: 6. The germline CDR1 and CDR2 sequences are KGHDR and SFDVKD. The CDR3 sequence is 14 residues long. The CDR3 DNA is TGTGCCACCAGTGGGTGGACAGGGGCACACGAGCAGTACTTC. Its translation: CATSGWTGAHEQYF.

This clonotype showed up many times. The chain has TRBV12-3 or TRBV12-4 and TRBJ1-1; D call uncertain. There are 13 residues in the CDR3. V was shortened by 2 bases and J by 1 base, with 5 bases between the two germline ends. The CDR3 nucleotides are TGTGCCAGCAGTTTATTAACGAACACTGAAGCTTTCTTT. This gives the protein CASSLLTNTEAFF.

V gene TRBV4-3 combines with J gene TRBJ1-2, with D perhaps TRBD1 (5 bases). Trimming left V 0 bases short and J 2 bases short, with 7 bases between. Germline V lookup: CDR1 LGHNA, CDR2 YSLEER. The CDR3 length is 14 residues. CDR3 in DNA: TGCGCCAGCAGCCAAGACAGACAGAACTATGGCTACACCTTC. Protein: CASSQDRQNYGYTF.

In its sample, this clonotype was seen many times. The rearrangement joins TRBV5-5 to TRBJ1-2; perhaps TRBD1 as D (6 bases). The germline CDR1 and CDR2 sequences are SGHKS and YYEKEE (reference sequence). V was pared by 2 bases and J by 7 bases, with 18 bases between. This CDR3 spans 15 amino acids. Here the CDR3 reads CASSFTTGSVSGYTF. The CDR3 DNA is TGTGCCAGCAGCTTCACGACAGGTTCCGTTTCTGGCTACACCTTC.

This clonotype was counted at least ten times. The gene calls are TRBV19 and TRBJ2-1, with D perhaps assigned TRBD1 or TRBD2 (5 bases each). CDR1 and CDR2 from the germline V gene are LNHDA and SQIVND (reference sequence). The CDR3 contains 17 residues. Trimming removed 6 bases at V and 1 base at J, with 19 bases between. The CDR3 DNA sequence: TGTGCCAGTAGGGGACGAGGGTGGGGTCCGTCCTACAATGAGCAGTTCTTC. It codes for CASRGRGWGPSYNEQFF.

The gene calls are TRBV15 and TRBJ1-2; maybe TRBD1 (6 bases). Germline-derived CDR1 and CDR2 are LNHNV and YYDKDF (reference sequence). Trimming removed 0 bases at V and 5 bases at J, with 7 bases between. The CDR3 has 13 residues. Here the CDR3 reads CATSRDQGYGYTF. The CDR3 region has the DNA TGTGCCACCAGCAGAGATCAGGGGTATGGCTACACCTTC. Based on the CDR3 plus reference TRBV15 and TRBJ1-2, the full variable domain is DAMVIQNPRYQVTQFGKPVTLSCSQTLNHNVMYWYQQKSSQAPKLLFHYYDKDFNNEADTPDNFQSRRPNTSFCFLDIRSPGLGDTAMYLCATSRDQGYGYTFGSGTRLTVV.

The rearrangement links TRBV7-2 to TRBJ1-2; the match to TRBD1 covers 9 bases. The junction had 4 bases not matched to a gene; V was cut back by 5 bases and J by 0 bases. Germline values: CDR1 SGHTA, CDR2 FQGNSA. CDR3 size: 15 residues. The CDR3 DNA reads TGTGCCAGCAGCCCACGACAGGGGGCTAACTATGGCTACACCTTC. It yields the protein CASSPRQGANYGYTF.

The chain uses TRBV29-1 and TRBJ1-1; 7 bases map to TRBD1. Trimming took 6 bases from V and 1 from J; bases not matched to a gene: 5. The germline CDR1 and CDR2 sequences are SQVTM and ANQGSEA. The CDR3 length is 13 residues. As DNA, the CDR3 is TGCAGCGTCGTAAGACAGGGGAACACTGAAGCTTTCTTT. Protein sequence: CSVVRQGNTEAFF.

The chain links TRBV11-2 to TRBJ2-1; tentative D call: TRBD1 (6 bases). Germline CDR1 reads SGHAT; CDR2 reads FQNNGV. V was clipped by 5 bases and J by 2 bases, with 13 bases between them. The CDR3 contains 15 residues. CDR3 DNA: TGTGCCAGCAGCGTAAACAGGGTTACCTACAATGAGCAGTTCTTC. Translation: CASSVNRVTYNEQFF.

This clonotype occurred a few times. The chain joins TRBV6-1 to TRBJ1-6; no clear D gene. Trimming left V 4 bases short and J 14 bases short, with 12 bases between. This CDR3 contains 12 residues. The germline V gene encodes CDR1 MNHNS and CDR2 SASEGT. The CDR3 DNA follows: TGTGCCAGCAGTGGGATGCCCGGGACCCTCCACTTT. As protein: CASSGMPGTLHF.

This clonotype has only a few counts. The chain has TRBV7-3 and TRBJ2-7; D tentatively fits TRBD1 or TRBD2 (5 bases each). This CDR3 has 13 amino acids. The germline CDR1 and CDR2 sequences are SGHTA and FQGTGA. V gave up 6 bases and J gave up 3 bases, with 12 bases separating them. The CDR3 region has the DNA TGTGCCAGCAGTCCGGGGCCTAACTACGAGCAGTACTTC. Amino acids: CASSPGPNYEQYF.